This T cell receptor (beta chain) was profiled in a study of metastatic and nonmetastatic thyroid tumors. Study-wide background: Patients with malignant and benign thyroid disease provided blood and tumor or nodule tissue, whose repertoires were compared.

General study findings and limits: For both blood and tumor, malignant thyroid tumors reportedly showed significantly higher TCR beta diversity than benign nodules did.

As handled by the study authors: To classify distant metastasis in papillary thyroid cancer, a model was built from CDR3 differences across clinicopathological groups. TCRdb reprocessed the PCR reads via MiXCR. For this entry, the V and J calls and clone size follow TCRdb and not the study's own pipeline. The sample gives 20,000 to 30,000 clones, about 20% of which show up once; under 9% is in the top ten. CDR3 size: 12 residues. The germline CDR1 and CDR2 sequences are SEHNR and FQNEAQ (reference sequence). V shed 4 bases and J shed 3 bases, with 6 bases lying between them. By sample share, this clone is medium-sized. Its target is not known. Each patient came to thyroid surgery without any prior treatment (of any kind).

The sample consisted of blood. The TCR comes from a female donor with papillary thyroid cancer or a benign thyroid nodule (not recorded which). Some clones in this sample may be carry-over from other donors' samples. V usage is TRBV7-9 and J usage is TRBJ1-2; D remains unclear. The CDR3 protein is CASSSEHYGYTF. The DNA of the CDR3 is TGTGCCAGCAGCTCAGAACACTATGGCTACACCTTC.